This record looks at one T cell receptor beta chain sequence and its context. A junction boundary mismatches the germline segment, possibly from a read error. Assay: immunoSEQ multiplex PCR; the TCRdb copy retains only in-frame clones and omits some. The sample yields nearly 250,000 clones, 80% to 90% seen once. This entry belongs to a study of blood T cell repertoires in COVID-19. There are 17 residues in the CDR3. Germline lookup yields CDR1 SGHRS and CDR2 YFSETQ. This receptor was taken from a man aged 50-60 years who had been exposed to COVID-19. Input material: PBMCs or T cells enriched from blood (not recorded which). The rearrangement links TRBV5-1 to TRBJ2-2; 7 nucleotides agree with TRBD2. CDR3 residues: CASNLGAGAGGARELFF. In DNA, the CDR3 is TGCGCCAGCAACTTGGGTGCGGGAGCCGGGGGTGCCCGGGAGCTGTTTTTT.